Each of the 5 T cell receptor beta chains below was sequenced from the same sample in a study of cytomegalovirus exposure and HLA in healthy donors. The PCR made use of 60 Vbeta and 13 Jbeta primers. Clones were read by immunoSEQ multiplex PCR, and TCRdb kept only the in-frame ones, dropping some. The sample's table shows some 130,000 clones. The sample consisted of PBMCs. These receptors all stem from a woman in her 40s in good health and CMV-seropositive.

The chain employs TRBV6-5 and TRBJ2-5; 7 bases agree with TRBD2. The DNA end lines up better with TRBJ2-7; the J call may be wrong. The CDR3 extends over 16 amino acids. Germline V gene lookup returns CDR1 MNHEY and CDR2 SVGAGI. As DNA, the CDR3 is TGTGCCAGCAGTTACTGGGATAGCGGGCGAGCCTACGAGCAGTACTTC. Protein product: CASSYWDSGRAYEQYF.

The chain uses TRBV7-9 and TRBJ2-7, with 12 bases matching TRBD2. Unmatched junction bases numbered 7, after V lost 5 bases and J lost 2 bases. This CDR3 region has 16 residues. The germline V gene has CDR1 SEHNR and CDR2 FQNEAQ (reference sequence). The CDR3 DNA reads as TGTGCCAGCAGCCCGATTCTAGCGGGGGGGACCTACGAGCAGTACTTC. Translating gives CASSPILAGGTYEQYF.

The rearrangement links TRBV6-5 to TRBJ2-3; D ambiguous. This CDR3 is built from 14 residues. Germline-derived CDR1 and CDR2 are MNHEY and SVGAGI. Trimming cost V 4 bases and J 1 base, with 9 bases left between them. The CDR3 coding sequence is TGTGCCAGCAGTTTTTTGTCGGGCACAGATACGCAGTATTTT. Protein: CASSFLSGTDTQYF.

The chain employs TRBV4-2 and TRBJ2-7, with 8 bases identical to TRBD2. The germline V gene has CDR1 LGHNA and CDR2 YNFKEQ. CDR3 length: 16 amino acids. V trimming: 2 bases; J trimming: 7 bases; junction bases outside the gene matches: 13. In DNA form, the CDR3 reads TGTGCCAGCAGCCAATCCGGGACTAGATCTTCTGGGGAGCAGTACTTC. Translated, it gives CASSQSGTRSSGEQYF.

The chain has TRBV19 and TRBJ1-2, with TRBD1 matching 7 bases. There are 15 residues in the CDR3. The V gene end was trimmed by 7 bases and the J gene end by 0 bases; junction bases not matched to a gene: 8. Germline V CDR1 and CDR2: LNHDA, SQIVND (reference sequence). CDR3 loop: CASTSDREANYGYTF. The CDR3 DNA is TGTGCCAGTACTTCAGACAGGGAAGCTAACTATGGCTACACCTTC.